This TCR beta chain was captured in a study of blood T cell repertoires in COVID-19. Background on the study: Researchers got acute and convalescent COVID-19 samples from the United States, Italy and Spain. T cells, B-cell-depleted T cells, or PBMCs provided the cDNA or gDNA that served as material.

Patients at the Seattle site were enrolled during active infection and followed longitudinally. V lost 6 bases and J 8 bases, leaving 16 bases between the germline ends. The CDR3 runs to 13 residues. Germline-derived CDR1 and CDR2 are MNHEY and SVGAGI. Authors' processing steps: Quantification of nucleated cells was approximated via reference gene primer amplification. Sequenced by immunoSEQ multiplex PCR; TCRdb stores in-frame clones only, minus some. D and trimming were read from the DNA, whereas the V and J calls and clone size are those reported in that table. The sample has 250,000 to 400,000 clones, 85% to 90% seen once.

This sequence was found in a woman in her twenties or thirties with COVID-19, enrolled during active disease. V usage is TRBV6-5 and J usage is TRBJ1-2; D gene uncertain. The sequencing input was peripheral blood. The CDR3 loop is CASRSPGYEGYTF. The CDR3 region has the DNA TGTGCCAGCAGGAGTCCTGGTTACGAGGGCTACACCTTC.